This is a list of T cell receptor beta chains from one sample in a study of blood T cell repertoires in COVID-19. Sequencing used immunoSEQ multiplex PCR; TCRdb keeps in-frame clones, though not all of them. The sample includes around 200,000 clones, about 86% of them seen just once. Source material: peripheral blood. Every receptor here comes from a man between 60 and 75 years old who had recovered from COVID-19. The CDR3 runs from the conserved cysteine through the conserved F or W. Fields, in order: clone size, V gene, D gene, J gene, CDR3 protein, CDR3 DNA. A D gene is named only where the DNA matches it firmly. Clone size is shown for a subset of rows, as once, few, many or a class of expanded clone.

size: once; V: TRBV19; D: -; J: TRBJ2-3; CDR3: CASSDTGHRTDTQYF; DNA: TGTGCCAGTAGTGATACAGGACACCGAACAGATACGCAGTATTTT
size: -; V: TRBV27; D: -; J: TRBJ2-7; CDR3: CASSGAGRGYEQYF; DNA: TGTGCCAGCAGTGGCGCTGGGAGAGGCTACGAGCAGTACTTC
size: once; V: TRBV6-1; D: TRBD1; J: TRBJ1-2; CDR3: CASSEAGQYGYTF; DNA: TGTGCCAGCAGTGAAGCGGGACAGTATGGCTACACCTTC
size: -; V: TRBV9; D: -; J: TRBJ2-3; CDR3: CASSVAGVQSRGTDTQYF; DNA: TGTGCCAGCAGCGTAGCTGGAGTTCAGAGTCGGGGCACAGATACGCAGTATTTT
size: few; V: TRBV11-2; D: TRBD2; J: TRBJ2-5; CDR3: CASSLREGGTQYF; DNA: TGTGCCAGCAGCTTACGGGAGGGAGGGACCCAGTACTTC
size: -; V: TRBV10-1; D: TRBD2; J: TRBJ2-1; CDR3: CASSPASGKNEQFF; DNA: TGCGCCAGCAGTCCGGCTAGCGGTAAAAATGAGCAGTTCTTC
size: -; V: TRBV5-4; D: TRBD1; J: TRBJ2-7; CDR3: CASSGGTGIYEQYF; DNA: TGTGCCAGCAGCGGTGGGACAGGCATTTACGAGCAGTACTTC
size: -; V: TRBV30; D: TRBD1; J: TRBJ2-7; CDR3: CAWKRGQSYEQYF; DNA: TGTGCCTGGAAAAGGGGGCAGTCCTACGAGCAGTACTTC
size: -; V: TRBV29-1; D: TRBD1; J: TRBJ1-5; CDR3: CSVVTGRDQPQHF; DNA: TGCAGCGTTGTGACAGGGAGAGATCAGCCCCAGCATTTT
size: -; V: TRBV6-5; D: TRBD1; J: TRBJ2-6; CDR3: CASRSGQAGANVLTF; DNA: TGTGCCAGCCGTTCGGGACAGGCTGGGGCCAACGTCCTGACTTTC
size: -; V: TRBV7-9; D: -; J: TRBJ1-4; CDR3: CAYKEEVGEKLFF; DNA: TGTGCCTACAAGGAGGAGGTGGGCGAAAAACTGTTTTTT
size: -; V: TRBV11-2; D: -; J: TRBJ2-4; CDR3: CASSLEVRGIQYF; DNA: TGTGCCAGCAGCTTAGAAGTTAGGGGGATTCAGTACTTC
size: -; V: TRBV27; D: TRBD1; J: TRBJ1-1; CDR3: CASSSGTGASSAFF; DNA: TGTGCCAGCAGTTCCGGGACAGGGGCCTCTTCGGCTTTCTTT
size: -; V: TRBV3-1/TRBV3-2; D: -; J: TRBJ2-1; CDR3: CASSPHGDEQFF; DNA: TGTGCCAGCAGCCCCCACGGGGATGAGCAGTTCTTC
size: -; V: TRBV4-3; D: TRBD2; J: TRBJ2-3; CDR3: CASSQDRGSGTTDTQYF; DNA: TGCGCCAGCAGCCAAGATCGGGGTAGCGGGACCACAGATACGCAGTATTTT
size: -; V: TRBV7-6; D: TRBD1; J: TRBJ2-1; CDR3: CASRRTGESSYNEQFF; DNA: TGTGCCAGCAGGCGTACAGGGGAGAGCTCCTACAATGAGCAGTTCTTC
size: -; V: TRBV2; D: -; J: TRBJ1-3; CDR3: CASTVNGNTIYF; DNA: TGTGCCAGCACCGTTAATGGAAACACCATATATTTT
size: once; V: TRBV2; D: -; J: TRBJ2-6; CDR3: CASRDSSGANVLTF; DNA: TGTGCCAGCAGAGACAGCTCTGGGGCCAACGTCCTGACTTTC
size: -; V: TRBV9; D: -; J: TRBJ2-1; CDR3: CASSVGVALSSYNEQFF; DNA: TGTGCCAGCAGCGTAGGAGTAGCCCTGAGCTCCTACAATGAGCAGTTCTTC
size: -; V: TRBV19; D: -; J: TRBJ2-1; CDR3: CASSIFGTDNEQFF; DNA: TGTGCCAGTAGTATCTTTGGGACTGACAATGAGCAGTTCTTC
size: -; V: TRBV14; D: TRBD2; J: TRBJ2-3; CDR3: CASSPTSGTQYF; DNA: TGTGCCAGCAGCCCCACTAGCGGTACGCAGTATTTT
size: -; V: TRBV30; D: -; J: TRBJ1-6; CDR3: CAWSVLRGPLHF; DNA: TGTGCCTGGAGTGTACTTCGTGGACCCCTCCACTTT
size: -; V: TRBV19; D: -; J: TRBJ2-5; CDR3: CASSISSQTETQYF; DNA: TGTGCCAGTAGTATCTCATCACAAACGGAGACCCAGTACTTC
size: -; V: TRBV6-1; D: -; J: TRBJ1-4; CDR3: CASSEVFVTGEKLFF; DNA: TGTGCCAGCAGTGAAGTGTTTGTAACGGGAGAAAAACTGTTTTTT
size: -; V: TRBV19; D: TRBD2; J: TRBJ2-1; CDR3: CASTLGLRLAGGSYNEQFF; DNA: TGTGCCAGTACCCTCGGGCTCCGATTAGCGGGGGGGTCTTACAATGAGCAGTTCTTC
size: -; V: TRBV27; D: -; J: TRBJ2-5; CDR3: CASTLTGWAGETQYF; DNA: TGTGCCAGCACTTTGACAGGCTGGGCCGGGGAGACCCAGTACTTC
size: once; V: TRBV4-2; D: TRBD2; J: TRBJ2-7; CDR3: CASSYKGLAGEGRVYEQYF; DNA: TGTGCCAGCAGCTATAAGGGACTAGCGGGAGAAGGGCGGGTCTACGAGCAGTACTTC
size: -; V: TRBV19; D: -; J: TRBJ1-3; CDR3: CASSLQGGNTIYF; DNA: TGTGCCAGTAGTTTGCAGGGTGGAAACACCATATATTTT
size: few; V: TRBV11-3; D: -; J: TRBJ1-1; CDR3: CASKGGLGTEAFF; DNA: TGTGCCAGCAAGGGCGGGCTGGGGACTGAAGCTTTCTTT
size: -; V: TRBV29-1; D: TRBD1; J: TRBJ1-1; CDR3: CSVQTGVNTEAFF; DNA: TGCAGCGTTCAGACAGGGGTTAACACTGAAGCTTTCTTT
size: -; V: TRBV6-5; D: -; J: TRBJ1-5; CDR3: CAIRTGGVGQPQHF; DNA: TGTGCCATCCGGACTGGGGGCGTCGGGCAGCCCCAGCATTTT
size: -; V: TRBV6-1; D: TRBD2; J: TRBJ2-2; CDR3: CASSDLGSGRALDGELFF; DNA: TGTGCCAGCAGTGACCTGGGAAGCGGGAGGGCCCTGGACGGGGAGCTGTTTTTT
size: -; V: TRBV11-2; D: TRBD2; J: TRBJ2-5; CDR3: CASSLGDLAGGVQETQYF; DNA: TGTGCCAGCAGCTTAGGGGACTTAGCGGGGGGGGTCCAAGAGACCCAGTACTTC
size: once; V: TRBV28; D: -; J: TRBJ2-7; CDR3: CASSLFTREQYF; DNA: TGTGCCAGCAGTTTATTCACTCGAGAGCAGTACTTC
size: -; V: TRBV30; D: -; J: TRBJ1-1; CDR3: CAGGDTEAFF; DNA: TGTGCCGGAGGGGACACTGAAGCTTTCTTT
size: -; V: TRBV7-2; D: -; J: TRBJ2-5; CDR3: CASSLVAATRETQYF; DNA: TGTGCCAGCAGCTTGGTAGCGGCCACTCGGGAGACCCAGTACTTC
size: -; V: TRBV21-1; D: -; J: TRBJ1-2; CDR3: CASSYQGTNYGYTF; DNA: TGTGCCAGCAGCTACCAGGGGACTAACTATGGCTACACCTTC
size: -; V: TRBV19; D: TRBD1; J: TRBJ1-5; CDR3: CASSITGAGDQPQHF; DNA: TGTGCCAGTAGTATCACAGGGGCCGGTGATCAGCCCCAGCATTTT
size: -; V: TRBV11-3; D: TRBD2; J: TRBJ2-3; CDR3: CASSFGLAGEGDTQYF; DNA: TGTGCCAGCAGCTTTGGACTAGCGGGGGAAGGAGATACGCAGTATTTT
size: -; V: TRBV6-5; D: -; J: TRBJ2-1; CDR3: CASSPTPQGNEQFF; DNA: TGTGCCAGCAGCCCCACCCCCCAGGGTAATGAGCAGTTCTTC
size: -; V: TRBV6-5; D: TRBD1; J: TRBJ2-2; CDR3: CASSRLGQGSGELFF; DNA: TGTGCCAGCAGTCGCCTCGGACAGGGATCCGGGGAGCTGTTTTTT
size: -; V: TRBV9; D: -; J: TRBJ2-1; CDR3: CASSVGVGISYNEQFF; DNA: TGTGCCAGCAGCGTAGGGGTCGGGATCTCCTACAATGAGCAGTTCTTC
size: -; V: TRBV24-1; D: -; J: TRBJ1-2; CDR3: CATNTGPYGYTF; DNA: TGTGCCACCAACACAGGGCCCTATGGCTACACCTTC
size: -; V: TRBV7-2; D: TRBD2; J: TRBJ2-1; CDR3: CASSPQLAGANEQFF; DNA: TGTGCCAGCAGCCCTCAACTAGCGGGAGCGAATGAGCAGTTCTTC
size: -; V: TRBV7-2; D: TRBD1; J: TRBJ1-1; CDR3: CASSSTGWGQRNTEAFF; DNA: TGTGCCAGCAGCTCCACGGGTTGGGGACAGAGGAACACTGAAGCTTTCTTT
size: -; V: TRBV2; D: -; J: TRBJ2-3; CDR3: CASPRGTDTQYF; DNA: TGTGCCAGCCCAAGAGGCACAGATACGCAGTATTTT
size: -; V: TRBV5-1; D: TRBD1; J: TRBJ1-1; CDR3: CASRGQGLAEAFF; DNA: TGCGCCAGCAGGGGACAGGGTCTCGCTGAAGCTTTCTTT
size: -; V: TRBV19; D: -; J: TRBJ1-1; CDR3: CASKILGRGNNTEAFF; DNA: TGTGCCAGCAAAATCCTCGGGCGGGGGAATAACACTGAAGCTTTCTTT
size: -; V: TRBV7-2; D: TRBD2; J: TRBJ2-5; CDR3: CASSYQWGGQETQYF; DNA: TGTGCCAGCAGCTACCAGTGGGGGGGACAAGAGACCCAGTACTTC
size: -; V: TRBV13; D: TRBD2; J: TRBJ2-1; CDR3: CASSTPLAGGLREQFF; DNA: TGTGCCAGCAGCACACCACTAGCGGGTGGCCTGAGGGAGCAGTTCTTC
size: few; V: TRBV18; D: -; J: TRBJ2-3; CDR3: CASSPQQDTDTQYF; DNA: TGTGCCAGCTCACCACAACAGGACACAGATACGCAGTATTTT
size: -; V: TRBV3-1/TRBV3-2; D: TRBD1; J: TRBJ1-3; CDR3: CASTGTVMPNTIYF; DNA: TGTGCCAGCACCGGGACAGTGATGCCGAACACCATATATTTT
size: many; V: TRBV6-1; D: -; J: TRBJ1-1; CDR3: CASSEAQGTGNTEAFF; DNA: TGTGCCAGCAGTGAAGCCCAGGGAACGGGGAACACTGAAGCTTTCTTT
size: -; V: TRBV27; D: -; J: TRBJ1-1; CDR3: CASSSQLSGTEAFF; DNA: TGTGCCAGCAGTTCCCAATTATCGGGCACTGAAGCTTTCTTT